This T cell receptor beta chain is from a study of T cell responses to AZD1222 COVID-19 vaccine. Study at large: Analysis merged second doses at about 4 or about 12 weeks.

Study-wide points: Possibly, clonal diversity was underestimated; donors were largely white British and included more females. Unmutated variant regions are reportedly the target of nearly half of TCRs that are spike-specific.

The germline gives CDR1 SGHRS, CDR2 YFSETQ. The CDR3 sequence is 16 residues long. The V segment lost 5 bases and the J segment 5 bases; nucleotides outside the gene matches: 13. As to this clone: Its antigen remains unknown.

The assay was immunoSEQ multiplex PCR, and TCRdb's table has in-frame clones only and misses some. This table holds approximately 90,000 clones, around 94% found once. This TCR was recovered from an adult in good health. Source: peripheral blood, taken on day 0 of AZD1222 vaccination. J is TRBJ2-1 and V is TRBV5-1, with 7 nucleotides matching TRBD2. The CDR3 DNA sequence: TGCGCCAGCAGTTATCCCGAGAAGGCGGGAGACAATGAGCAGTTCTTC. This sequence encodes CASSYPEKAGDNEQFF.